The next 10 T cell receptor beta chains were all read from a single sample in a study of cytomegalovirus exposure and HLA in healthy donors. The PCR used 60 Vbeta and 13 Jbeta primers. Assay used: immunoSEQ multiplex PCR; TCRdb lists only in-frame clones, some missing. This repertoire includes 200,000 to 250,000 clones. Sequencing was done on a sample of PBMCs. These receptors were collected from a woman aged 25-40 years in good health and CMV-seropositive.

The rearrangement links TRBV15 to TRBJ1-4; 7 positions agree with TRBD1. The CDR3 runs to 16 residues. Germline V gene lookup returns CDR1 LNHNV and CDR2 YYDKDF (reference sequence). V lost 5 bases to trimming and J lost 0 bases; unmatched junction nucleotides: 6. The CDR3 region is CATSPDRWATNEKLFF. CDR3 nucleotides: TGTGCCACCAGCCCGGACAGGTGGGCAACTAATGAAAAACTGTTTTTT.

Regarding this clone: One end of the junction is discordant with germline, which a read error may explain. V is TRBV2 and J is TRBJ1-4; D unresolved. This CDR3 has 16 amino acids. Germline CDR1 is SNHLY and CDR2 is FYNNEI. For the CDR3, the DNA is TGTGCCAGCAGAGAAGCAGTACACGTCACTAATGAAAAACTGTTTTTT. Protein: CASREAVHVTNEKLFF. Based on the CDR3 plus reference TRBV2 and TRBJ1-4, the full variable domain is EPEVTQTPSHQVTQMGQEVILRCVPISNHLYFYWYRQILGQKVEFLVSFYNNEISEKSEIFDDQFSVERPDGSNFTLKIRSTKLEDSAMYFCASREAVHVTNEKLFFGSGTQLSVL.

The J gene is TRBJ1-5, the V gene TRBV19, with 11 bases lining up with TRBD1. The CDR3 runs to 15 residues. The junction had 5 bases not matched to a gene; V was cut back by 3 bases and J by 7 bases. Germline CDR1 reads LNHDA; CDR2 reads SQIVND (reference sequence). The CDR3: CASSMGQGVGQPQHF. The CDR3 DNA sequence: TGTGCCAGTAGTATGGGACAGGGGGTCGGACAGCCCCAGCATTTT.

The chain has TRBV10-2 and TRBJ2-3; D not resolved. Deletions cut 4 bases from V and 1 base from J, with 12 bases between. The CDR3 runs 15 residues. The germline V gene encodes CDR1 WSHSY and CDR2 SAAADI. CDR3 DNA sequence: TGCGCCAGCAGTGTTTTCGGAGCTGGCACAGATACGCAGTATTTT. Translated: CASSVFGAGTDTQYF.

The V gene is TRBV5-1, the J gene TRBJ2-2; 9 nucleotides agree with TRBD2. The J segment lost 1 base and the V segment lost 2 bases, leaving 3 bases of the junction unmatched. Germline V gives CDR1 SGHRS, CDR2 YFSETQ. This CDR3 contains 16 residues. This CDR3 reads CASSLGSGRNTGELFF. CDR3 nucleotides: TGCGCCAGCAGCTTAGGTAGCGGGAGGAACACCGGGGAGCTGTTTTTT.

J is TRBJ2-3 and V is TRBV5-1; a possible D gene is TRBD2 (6 bases). The germline CDR1 and CDR2 sequences are SGHRS and YFSETQ. V was pared by 0 bases and J by 0 bases, with 11 bases between. The length of the CDR3 is 16 residues. In DNA, the CDR3 is TGCGCCAGCAGCTTGGCTGGCGGGACTAGCACAGATACGCAGTATTTT. Translating gives CASSLAGGTSTDTQYF.

This chain links TRBV29-1 with TRBJ2-5, with 8 bases that match TRBD1. The DNA end lines up better with TRBJ2-7; the J call may be wrong. Germline V lookup: CDR1 SQVTM, CDR2 ANQGSEA. This CDR3 region has 15 residues. CDR3 in amino acids: CSGAVGTGGSYEQYF. The CDR3 DNA sequence: TGCAGCGGTGCAGTGGGCACAGGGGGATCCTACGAGCAGTACTTC.

V usage is TRBV10-3 and J usage is TRBJ1-2, with D perhaps matching TRBD1 (5 bases). CDR3 length: 15 amino acids. V was clipped by 0 bases and J by 4 bases, with 12 bases between them. Per the germline V gene, CDR1 is ENHRY and CDR2 is SYGVKD. The CDR3 reads CAISESVGGSYGYTF. CDR3 DNA: TGTGCCATCAGTGAGTCGGTGGGGGGTTCCTATGGCTACACCTTC.

This sequence joins TRBV10-1 and TRBJ1-1; D is unresolved. The CDR3 totals 12 residues. Germline V gene data show CDR1 as WNHNN and CDR2 as SYGVQD (reference sequence). V was clipped by 4 bases and J by 7 bases, with 10 bases between them. This CDR3 is CASSAGSSEAFF. Here the CDR3 DNA reads TGCGCCAGCAGTGCGGGGTCGAGTGAAGCTTTCTTT.

The chain recombines TRBV6-1 with TRBJ1-2; 8 nucleotides line up with TRBD1. Germline CDR1 is MNHNS and CDR2 is SASEGT. Trimming took 1 base from V and 5 from J; bases not matched to a gene: 0. This CDR3 is built from 13 residues. The CDR3 here is CASSEGTGYGYTF. In nucleotides, the CDR3 is TGTGCCAGCAGTGAAGGGACAGGGTATGGCTACACCTTC.